This TCR beta chain was recovered during a study of blood T cell repertoires in COVID-19 (dated by TCRdb to the early 2020s). In the study overall: Samples covering the acute and convalescent phases of COVID-19 were provided by collaborators in the United States, Italy and Spain. The material from the prospective study consisted of cDNA or gDNA derived from T cells, B-cell-depleted T cells, or PBMCs. Subjects who had been exposed to COVID-19, were actively infected with it, or had recovered from it provided the deeply sampled blood TCRbeta repertoires that made up the dataset. The repertoires were released in a freely available public database intended as a resource for research on the immune response to SARS-CoV-2. The samples were drawn from the first 160 participants of the ongoing ImmuneRACE study and from over a thousand subjects provided by 6 global collaborators. Sample metadata almost always included a de-identified subject ID, COVID-19 status, age in years and sex. Where HLA class I and class II types were available, the types were taken from metadata supplied by the sample provider, not from assay-based typing.

Details on this clone: Its antigen specificity is not known. Qualities for individual bases were not recorded, and no much larger clone is one base off.

Here is what the overall study found, with its caveats: The quantity of clinical and demographic metadata differed by source and by participant and was supplied without curation.

The immunoSEQ Assay, a bias-controlled multiplex PCR, was used to amplify TCRbeta CDR3 regions from genomic DNA. On the authors' methods: The number of nucleated cells in each sample was estimated from the amplification of reference gene primers within the assay. To quantify the absolute abundance of each unique TCRbeta CDR3 rearrangement, sequence reads were collapsed and filtered. For each sample, productive Simpson clonality was calculated as the square root of Simpson's diversity index over productive rearrangements. TCRdb took over this immuneACCESS table, retaining in-frame rearrangements with V and J assigned. Such tables are incomplete; in checked studies, under half of the missing clones stem from an unresolved V gene, and the remainder is unexplained. V and J calls and clone size are those listed in that table; D and trimming were worked out from the DNA. The sample table records approximately 300,000 clones; more than 70% of these occur just once. Clones ranked in the top ten supply about 1.2% of the sample.

Whole blood was collected in K2EDTA tubes by collaborating institutions according to the institutions' own protocols. Collaborator samples were shipped for TCRbeta analysis as frozen whole blood, isolated PBMCs, or DNA extracted from either sample type. The sequenced sample was peripheral blood. This TCR was sampled from a woman in her forties or fifties with acute or convalescent COVID-19.

The DNA is as follows: TGCAGTGCTAGTAGGCTAGCGGGAGGGGATACGCAGTATTTT. It codes for CSASRLAGGDTQYF. The chain joins TRBV20-1 to TRBJ2-3; 12 bases in between match TRBD2. In the germline V gene (reference sequence), CDR1 corresponds to DFQATT and CDR2 to SNEGSKA. The junction shows trimming of 3 bases on V and 6 bases on J, and the gene matches do not reach 4 bases of it. The CDR3 runs 14 residues from the cysteine to the phenylalanine. The only DNA kept is the CDR3, 42 bases in frame from the first base.